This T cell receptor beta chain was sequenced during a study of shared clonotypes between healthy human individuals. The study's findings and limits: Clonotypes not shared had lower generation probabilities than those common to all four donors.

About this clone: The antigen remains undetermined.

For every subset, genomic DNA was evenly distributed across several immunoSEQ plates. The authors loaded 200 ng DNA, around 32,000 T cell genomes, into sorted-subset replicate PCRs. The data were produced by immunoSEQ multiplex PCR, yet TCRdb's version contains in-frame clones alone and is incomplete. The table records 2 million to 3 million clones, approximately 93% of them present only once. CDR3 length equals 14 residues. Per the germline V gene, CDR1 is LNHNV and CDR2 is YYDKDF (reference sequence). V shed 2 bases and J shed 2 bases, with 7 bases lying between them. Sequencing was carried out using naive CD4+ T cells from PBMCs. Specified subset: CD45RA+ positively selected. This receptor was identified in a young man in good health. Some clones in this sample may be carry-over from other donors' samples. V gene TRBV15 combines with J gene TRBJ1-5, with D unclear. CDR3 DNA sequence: TGTGCCACCAGCAGATCGGGAGGCAATCAGCCCCAGCATTTT. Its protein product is CATSRSGGNQPQHF. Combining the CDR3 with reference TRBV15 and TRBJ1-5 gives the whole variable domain DAMVIQNPRYQVTQFGKPVTLSCSQTLNHNVMYWYQQKSSQAPKLLFHYYDKDFNNEADTPDNFQSRRPNTSFCFLDIRSPGLGDTAMYLCATSRSGGNQPQHFGDGTRLSIL.